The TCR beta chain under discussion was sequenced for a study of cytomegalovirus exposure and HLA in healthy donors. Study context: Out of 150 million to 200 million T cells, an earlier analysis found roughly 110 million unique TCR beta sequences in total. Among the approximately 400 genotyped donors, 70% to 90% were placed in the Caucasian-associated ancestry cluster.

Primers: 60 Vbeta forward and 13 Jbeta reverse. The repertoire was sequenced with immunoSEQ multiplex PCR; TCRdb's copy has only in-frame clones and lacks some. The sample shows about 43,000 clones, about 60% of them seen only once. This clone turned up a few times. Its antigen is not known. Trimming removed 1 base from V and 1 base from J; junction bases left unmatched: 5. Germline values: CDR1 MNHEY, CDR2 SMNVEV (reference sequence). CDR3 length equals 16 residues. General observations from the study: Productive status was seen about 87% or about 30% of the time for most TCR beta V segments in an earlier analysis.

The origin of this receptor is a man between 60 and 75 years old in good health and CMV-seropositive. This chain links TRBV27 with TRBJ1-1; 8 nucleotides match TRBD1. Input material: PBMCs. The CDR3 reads CASSLFVGTGNTEAFF. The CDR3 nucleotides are TGTGCCAGCAGTTTATTTGTCGGGACAGGGAACACTGAAGCTTTCTTT.